This is a list of T cell receptor beta chains from one sample in a study of OX40 agonist ivuxolimab in advanced cancers. Clones were read by immunoSEQ multiplex PCR, and TCRdb kept only the in-frame ones, dropping some. The data hold roughly 100,000 clones, with around 87% observed a single time. Here the sequenced sample was CD4+ or CD8+ T cells sorted from blood, taken in a trial of the OX40 agonist ivuxolimab. Source of these receptors: an adult with an advanced solid tumor such as melanoma, head and neck, liver or kidney cancer. CDR3s include the opening cysteine and the closing phenylalanine or tryptophan. D genes are given only for firm matches. Expanded clones get a size class; other rows say once, few or many, or leave the size out.

CASSPGRSSYNEQFF	TGTGCCAGCAGTCCGGGACGGAGCTCCTACAATGAGCAGTTCTTC	TRBJ2-1	TRBV6-5	.	.	15
CASSSSGTSGFDEQFF	TGCGCCAGCAGCTCGTCCGGGACTAGCGGTTTCGATGAGCAGTTCTTC	TRBJ2-1	TRBV5-1	TRBD2	.	16
CASSLSGTDEQYF	TGCGCCAGCAGCTTGTCCGGGACGGATGAGCAGTACTTC	TRBJ2-7	TRBV5-1	.	.	13
CASSTRDSKQETQYF	TGCGCCAGCAGCACCCGGGACAGCAAACAAGAGACCCAGTACTTC	TRBJ2-5	TRBV5-1	TRBD1	.	15
CASSLGGVTGELFF	TGTGCCAGCAGTTTGGGAGGGGTCACCGGGGAGCTGTTTTTT	TRBJ2-2	TRBV27	TRBD2	.	14
CAWSLDRDRYNEQFF	TGTGCCTGGAGCCTGGACAGGGACCGGTACAATGAGCAGTTCTTC	TRBJ2-1	TRBV30	TRBD1	.	15
CASSVDLAGATDTQYF	TGTGCCAGCAGCGTAGATCTAGCGGGTGCGACAGATACGCAGTATTTT	TRBJ2-3	TRBV9	TRBD2	.	16
CASSVRQRNQPQHF	TGTGCCAGCAGTGTTCGACAGCGCAATCAGCCCCAGCATTTT	TRBJ1-5	TRBV25-1	.	.	14
CASSSRDRDHEQYF	TGTGCCAGCAGCTCCCGGGACAGGGACCACGAGCAGTACTTC	TRBJ2-7	TRBV11-1	TRBD1	.	14
CASSDGHSSNSPLHF	TGTGCCAGCAGTGATGGTCACAGCTCAAATTCACCCCTCCACTTT	TRBJ1-6	TRBV2	.	.	15
CASSPRGGLPTGELFF	TGTGCCAGCAGCCCGAGAGGAGGATTGCCCACCGGGGAGCTGTTTTTT	TRBJ2-2	TRBV11-2	.	.	16
CASSPLGSTIPYEQYF	TGTGCCAGCAGCCCCCTCGGTAGCACCATACCCTACGAGCAGTACTTC	TRBJ2-7	TRBV14	.	.	16
CASSVAAQGSPYGYTF	TGTGCCAGCAGCGTAGCAGCCCAGGGGAGTCCCTATGGCTACACCTTC	TRBJ1-2	TRBV9	.	.	16
CASSDSSRTGFNYGYTF	TGTGCCAGCAGTGACTCAAGTAGGACCGGGTTCAACTATGGCTACACCTTC	TRBJ1-2	TRBV6-4	.	.	17
CASSFASGGSTDTQYF	TGTGCCAGCAGCTTCGCTAGCGGGGGGAGCACAGATACGCAGTATTTT	TRBJ2-3	TRBV11-2	TRBD2	few	16
CASSIGGGTRYGYTF	TGTGCCAGTAGTATAGGTGGAGGGACTAGGTATGGCTACACCTTC	TRBJ1-2	TRBV19	.	once	15
CASTRGGATKAFF	TGTGCCAGCACCAGGGGTGGGGCCACTAAAGCTTTCTTT	TRBJ1-1	TRBV6-5	.	.	13
CSVIKPGRVLVAQYF	TGCAGCGTTATTAAGCCGGGACGGGTTCTGGTGGCCCAGTACTTC	TRBJ2-5	TRBV29-1	.	.	15
CASSRPRAYEQYF	TGTGCCAGCAGCCGTCCCAGGGCCTACGAGCAGTACTTC	TRBJ2-7	TRBV27	.	.	13
CASSLWGQGLTDTQYF	TGTGCCAGCAGTTTATGGGGACAGGGATTGACAGATACGCAGTATTTT	TRBJ2-3	TRBV28	TRBD1	.	16
CASSSSGGNTIYF	TGTGCCAGCAGTTCCTCGGGGGGAAACACCATATATTTT	TRBJ1-3	TRBV27	.	few	13
CATSTPGLRDWTQYF	TGTGCCACCAGCACTCCCGGGTTGAGGGATTGGACCCAGTACTTC	TRBJ2-5	TRBV15	.	.	15
CASSLGDPGWGPSTDTQYF	TGCGCCAGCAGCTTGGGTGACCCGGGATGGGGACCTAGCACAGATACGCAGTATTTT	TRBJ2-3	TRBV5-1	.	.	19
CASSASPYSNQPQHF	TGTGCCAGCAGCGCGTCCCCATATAGCAATCAGCCCCAGCATTTT	TRBJ1-5	TRBV5-4	.	.	15
CASKGDGKNNYGYTF	TGTGCCAGTAAAGGGGACGGCAAAAATAACTATGGCTACACCTTC	TRBJ1-2	TRBV19	.	once	15
CASSLSWGPDTQYF	TGCGCCAGCAGCTTGTCGTGGGGCCCAGATACGCAGTATTTT	TRBJ2-3	TRBV5-1	.	.	14
CSVRETEAFF	TGCAGCGTCAGGGAGACTGAAGCTTTCTTT	TRBJ1-1	TRBV29-1	.	.	10
CASRRDASNTGELFF	TGTGCCAGCCGCAGGGATGCTTCGAACACCGGGGAGCTGTTTTTT	TRBJ2-2	TRBV6-5	.	few	15
CASESTDTQYF	TGTGCCAGCGAAAGCACAGATACGCAGTATTTT	TRBJ2-3	TRBV6-1	.	.	11
CAGSDVRNTEAFF	TGTGCCGGATCGGACGTCCGGAACACTGAAGCTTTCTTT	TRBJ1-1	TRBV10-3	.	.	13
CASRGLRGSPYNEQFF	TGTGCCAGCAGGGGCCTGCGAGGGTCCCCCTACAATGAGCAGTTCTTC	TRBJ2-1	TRBV11-2	.	.	16
CASSLVTAGFYGYTF	TGTGCCAGCAGCTTGGTTACGGCGGGTTTCTATGGCTACACCTTC	TRBJ1-2	TRBV5-4	.	.	15
CASSLTTYEQYF	TGTGCCAGCAGCCTGACTACCTACGAGCAGTACTTC	TRBJ2-7	TRBV7-2	.	.	12
CASSQGGKAGDTQYF	TGTGCCAGCAGCCAGGGGGGGAAGGCGGGAGATACGCAGTATTTT	TRBJ2-3	TRBV4-2	TRBD2	once	15
CASSVSLEETQYF	TGTGCCAGCAGCGTTAGTCTGGAAGAGACCCAGTACTTC	TRBJ2-5	TRBV9	.	.	13
CASSPGQGRIYEQYF	TGTGCCAGCAGCCCTGGACAGGGGCGAATCTACGAGCAGTACTTC	TRBJ2-7	TRBV6-5	TRBD1	.	15
CASILGGGAEQFF	TGTGCCAGCATCCTAGGGGGGGGAGCTGAGCAGTTCTTC	TRBJ2-1	TRBV5-6	.	.	13
CASSQDYNSNQPQHF	TGCGCCAGCAGCCAGGATTATAATAGCAATCAGCCCCAGCATTTT	TRBJ1-5	TRBV4-1	.	.	15
CAWSFTQAISYNEQFF	TGTGCCTGGAGTTTCACCCAGGCGATCTCCTACAATGAGCAGTTCTTC	TRBJ2-1	TRBV30	.	once	16
CASSEGGVGQFF	TGTGCCAGCAGTGAAGGGGGGGTCGGGCAGTTCTTC	TRBJ2-1	TRBV6-1	.	.	12
CASSLVGEVGQPQHF	TGCGCCAGCAGCTTGGTTGGGGAAGTCGGTCAGCCCCAGCATTTT	TRBJ1-5	TRBV5-1	.	.	15
CATSRPPPSPLHF	TGTGCCACCAGCAGACCCCCCCCCTCACCCCTCCACTTT	TRBJ1-6	TRBV15	.	.	13
CASSLGLGNPSGNTIYF	TGTGCCAGCAGTTTAGGTTTAGGGAACCCCTCTGGAAACACCATATATTTT	TRBJ1-3	TRBV28	.	.	17
CASSLQGYEQYF	TGTGCCAGCAGCTTACAGGGTTACGAGCAGTACTTC	TRBJ2-7	TRBV11-3	.	.	12
CASSLGSANTIYF	TGTGCCAGCAGCTTAGGGTCGGCAAACACCATATATTTT	TRBJ1-3	TRBV7-9	.	few	13
CASSTRTGHNEQFF	TGTGCCAGCAGCACCCGGACAGGCCACAATGAGCAGTTCTTC	TRBJ2-1	TRBV11-1	TRBD1	.	14
CASSYSGQGDIQYF	TGTGCCAGCAGTTACTCGGGACAGGGCGACATTCAGTACTTC	TRBJ2-4	TRBV6-6	TRBD1	.	14
CASSLAGAGTGELFF	TGTGCCAGCAGTTTAGCGGGGGCAGGCACCGGGGAGCTGTTTTTT	TRBJ2-2	TRBV2	TRBD2	.	15
CASSRMTTDTQYF	TGCGCCAGCAGCCGGATGACCACAGATACGCAGTATTTT	TRBJ2-3	TRBV5-1	.	.	13
CASSLMGIVGYGYTF	TGTGCCAGCAGCTTGATGGGGATCGTAGGGTATGGCTACACCTTC	TRBJ1-2	TRBV7-2	.	.	15
CASRQGLNTEAFF	TGTGCCAGTCGCCAGGGGTTGAACACTGAAGCTTTCTTT	TRBJ1-1	TRBV19	.	.	13
CASLSSGNTIYF	TGTGCCAGCCTTTCCTCTGGAAACACCATATATTTT	TRBJ1-3	TRBV19	.	few	12
CASSIAVGVASGGQFF	TGTGCCAGTAGTATTGCGGTCGGGGTAGCCAGCGGGGGGCAGTTCTTC	TRBJ2-1	TRBV19	TRBD2	.	16
CASSLWVGANYNEQFF	TGTGCCAGCAGCTTATGGGTTGGGGCAAACTACAATGAGCAGTTCTTC	TRBJ2-1	TRBV5-6	.	.	16
CSVELAGGAGANVLTF	TGCAGCGTTGAACTAGCGGGGGGCGCTGGGGCCAACGTCCTGACTTTC	TRBJ2-6	TRBV29-1	TRBD2	.	16
CASSPDRGYEAFF	TGTGCCAGCAGCCCGGACAGGGGATATGAAGCTTTCTTT	TRBJ1-1	TRBV7-2	TRBD1	.	13
CASSPGQHSNQPQHF	TGCGCCAGCAGCCCAGGACAGCATAGCAATCAGCCCCAGCATTTT	TRBJ1-5	TRBV4-1	.	.	15
CASSIDRQGRETQYF	TGTGCCAGTAGTATAGATCGACAGGGTCGAGAGACCCAGTACTTC	TRBJ2-5	TRBV19	TRBD1	.	15
CASSLAGALVTQFF	TGTGCCAGCAGCTTAGCGGGGGCCTTAGTTACGCAGTTCTTC	TRBJ2-1	TRBV7-2	.	.	14
CASSLEELRTGSYEQYF	TGTGCCAGCAGCTTGGAGGAGTTAAGGACAGGCTCCTACGAGCAGTACTTC	TRBJ2-7	TRBV5-4	TRBD1	.	17